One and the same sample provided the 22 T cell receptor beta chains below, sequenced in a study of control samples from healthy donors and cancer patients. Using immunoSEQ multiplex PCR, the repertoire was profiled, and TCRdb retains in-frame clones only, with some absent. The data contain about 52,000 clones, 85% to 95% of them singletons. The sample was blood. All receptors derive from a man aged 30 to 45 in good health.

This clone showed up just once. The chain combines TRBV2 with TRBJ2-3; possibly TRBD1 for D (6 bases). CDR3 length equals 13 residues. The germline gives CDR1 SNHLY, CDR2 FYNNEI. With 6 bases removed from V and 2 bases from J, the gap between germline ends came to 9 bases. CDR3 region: CASRYRATDTQYF. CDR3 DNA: TGTGCCAGCAGATACAGGGCCACAGATACGCAGTATTTT.

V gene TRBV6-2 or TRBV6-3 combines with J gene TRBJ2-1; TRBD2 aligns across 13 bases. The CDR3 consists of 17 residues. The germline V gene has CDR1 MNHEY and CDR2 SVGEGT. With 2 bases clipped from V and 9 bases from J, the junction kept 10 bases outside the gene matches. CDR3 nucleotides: TGTGCCAGCAGTTACCCCCGGACTAGCGGGAGTAGTGTTGAGCAGTTCTTC. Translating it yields CASSYPRTSGSSVEQFF.

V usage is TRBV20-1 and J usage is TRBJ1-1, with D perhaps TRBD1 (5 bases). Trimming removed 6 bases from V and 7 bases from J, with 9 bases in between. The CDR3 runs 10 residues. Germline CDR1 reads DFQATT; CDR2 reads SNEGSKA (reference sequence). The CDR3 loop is CSARTGEAFF. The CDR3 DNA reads TGCAGTGCCAGAACAGGTGAAGCTTTCTTT.

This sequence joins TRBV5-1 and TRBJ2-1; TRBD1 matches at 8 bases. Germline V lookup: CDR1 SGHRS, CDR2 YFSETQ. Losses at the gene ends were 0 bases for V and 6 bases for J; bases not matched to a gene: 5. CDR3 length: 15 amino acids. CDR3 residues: CASSLGQGKGNEQFF. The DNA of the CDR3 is TGCGCCAGCAGCTTGGGACAGGGGAAGGGCAATGAGCAGTTCTTC.

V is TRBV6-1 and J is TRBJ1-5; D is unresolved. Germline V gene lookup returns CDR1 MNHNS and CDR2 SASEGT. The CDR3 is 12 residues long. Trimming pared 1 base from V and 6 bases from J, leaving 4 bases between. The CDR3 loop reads CASSEGGQPQHF. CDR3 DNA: TGTGCCAGCAGTGAAGGGGGTCAGCCCCAGCATTTT.

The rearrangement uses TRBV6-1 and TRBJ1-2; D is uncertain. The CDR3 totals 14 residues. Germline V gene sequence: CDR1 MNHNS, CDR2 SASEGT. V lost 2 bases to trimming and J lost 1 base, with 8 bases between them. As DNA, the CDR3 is TGTGCCAGCAGTGAAACGGATAATAACTATGGCTACACCTTC. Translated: CASSETDNNYGYTF.

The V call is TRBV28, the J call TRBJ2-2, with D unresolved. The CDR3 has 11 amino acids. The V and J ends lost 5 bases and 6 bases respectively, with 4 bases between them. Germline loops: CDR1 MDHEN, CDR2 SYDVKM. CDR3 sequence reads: CASSRSGELFF. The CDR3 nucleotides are TGTGCCAGCAGTAGGTCCGGGGAGCTGTTTTTT.

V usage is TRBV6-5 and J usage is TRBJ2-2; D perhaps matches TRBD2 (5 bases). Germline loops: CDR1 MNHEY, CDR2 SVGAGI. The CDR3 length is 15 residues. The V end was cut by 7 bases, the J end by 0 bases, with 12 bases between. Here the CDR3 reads CASTIGGSNTGELFF. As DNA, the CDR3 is TGTGCCAGCACCATTGGAGGCTCGAACACCGGGGAGCTGTTTTTT.

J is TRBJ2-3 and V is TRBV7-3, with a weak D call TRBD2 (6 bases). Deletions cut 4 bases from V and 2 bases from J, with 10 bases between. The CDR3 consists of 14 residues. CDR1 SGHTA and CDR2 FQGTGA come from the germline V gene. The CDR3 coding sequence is TGTGCCAGCAGCTCCGGGACTTACACAGATACGCAGTATTTT. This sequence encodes CASSSGTYTDTQYF.

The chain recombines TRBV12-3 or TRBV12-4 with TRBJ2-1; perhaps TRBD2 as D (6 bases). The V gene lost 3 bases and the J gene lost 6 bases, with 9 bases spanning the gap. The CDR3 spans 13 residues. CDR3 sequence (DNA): TGTGCCAGCAGTTTCTTACTAGCCAATGAGCAGTTCTTC. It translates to CASSFLLANEQFF.

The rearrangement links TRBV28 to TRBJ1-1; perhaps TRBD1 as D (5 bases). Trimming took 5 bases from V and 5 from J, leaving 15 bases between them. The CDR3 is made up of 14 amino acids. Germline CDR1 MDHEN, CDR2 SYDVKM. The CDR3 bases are TGTGCCAGCAGTCCACTCACAGGTGGGACTGAAGCTTTCTTT. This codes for CASSPLTGGTEAFF.

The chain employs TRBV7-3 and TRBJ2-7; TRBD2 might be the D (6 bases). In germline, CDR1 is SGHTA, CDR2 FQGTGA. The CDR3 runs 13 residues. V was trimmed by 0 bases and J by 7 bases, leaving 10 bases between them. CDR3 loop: CASSLTVAGEQYF. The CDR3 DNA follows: TGTGCCAGCAGCTTAACAGTGGCGGGGGAGCAGTACTTC.

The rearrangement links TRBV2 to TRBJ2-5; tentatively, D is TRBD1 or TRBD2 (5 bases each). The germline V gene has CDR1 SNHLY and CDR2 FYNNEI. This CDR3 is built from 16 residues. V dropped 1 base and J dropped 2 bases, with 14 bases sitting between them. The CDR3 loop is CASSEGRSGRQETQYF. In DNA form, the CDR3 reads TGTGCCAGCAGTGAAGGGCGTTCGGGGCGACAAGAGACCCAGTACTTC.

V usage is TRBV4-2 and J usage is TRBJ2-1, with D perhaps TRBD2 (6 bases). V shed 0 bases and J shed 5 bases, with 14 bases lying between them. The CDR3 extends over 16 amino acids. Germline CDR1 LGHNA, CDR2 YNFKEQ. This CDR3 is CASSQDTGSGHNEQFF. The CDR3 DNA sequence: TGTGCCAGCAGCCAAGATACCGGGAGTGGCCACAATGAGCAGTTCTTC.

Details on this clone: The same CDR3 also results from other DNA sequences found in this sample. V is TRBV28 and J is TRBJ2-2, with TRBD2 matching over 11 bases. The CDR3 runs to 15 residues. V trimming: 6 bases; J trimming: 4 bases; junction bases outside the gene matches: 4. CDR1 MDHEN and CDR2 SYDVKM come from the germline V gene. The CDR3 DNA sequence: TGTGCCAGCAGCCTGGGACTAGCGGCCACCGGGGAGCTGTTTTTT. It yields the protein CASSLGLAATGELFF.

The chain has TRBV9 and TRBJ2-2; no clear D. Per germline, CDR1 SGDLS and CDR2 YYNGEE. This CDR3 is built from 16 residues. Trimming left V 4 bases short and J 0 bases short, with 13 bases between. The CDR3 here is CASSPYQRPNTGELFF. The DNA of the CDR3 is TGTGCCAGCAGCCCCTATCAGCGACCGAACACCGGGGAGCTGTTTTTT. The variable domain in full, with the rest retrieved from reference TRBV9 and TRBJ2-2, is DSGVTQTPKHLITATGQRVTLRCSPRSGDLSVYWYQQSLDQGLQFLIQYYNGEERAKGNILERFSAQQFPDLHSELNLSSLELGDSALYFCASSPYQRPNTGELFFGEGSRLTVL.

This CDR3 reads CASSRTSEAFF. The CDR3 DNA sequence: TGTGCCAGCAGCCGGACATCTGAAGCTTTCTTT. V usage is TRBV12-3 or TRBV12-4 and J usage is TRBJ1-1; tentatively, D is TRBD1 (5 bases). The V end was cut by 6 bases, the J end by 6 bases, with 8 bases between. This CDR3 contains 11 residues.

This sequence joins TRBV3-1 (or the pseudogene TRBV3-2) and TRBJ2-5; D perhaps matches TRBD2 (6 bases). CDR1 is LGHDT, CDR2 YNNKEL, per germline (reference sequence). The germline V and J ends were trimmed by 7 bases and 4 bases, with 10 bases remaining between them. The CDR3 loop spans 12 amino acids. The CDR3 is CASTGGRETQYF. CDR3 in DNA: TGTGCCAGCACTGGAGGGCGAGAGACCCAGTACTTC.

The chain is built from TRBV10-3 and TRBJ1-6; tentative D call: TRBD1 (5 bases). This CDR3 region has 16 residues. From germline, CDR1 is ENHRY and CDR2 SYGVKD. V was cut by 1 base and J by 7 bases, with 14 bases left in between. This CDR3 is CAISELSRGENSPLHF. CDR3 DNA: TGTGCCATCAGTGAGTTATCGAGGGGAGAGAATTCACCCCTCCACTTT.

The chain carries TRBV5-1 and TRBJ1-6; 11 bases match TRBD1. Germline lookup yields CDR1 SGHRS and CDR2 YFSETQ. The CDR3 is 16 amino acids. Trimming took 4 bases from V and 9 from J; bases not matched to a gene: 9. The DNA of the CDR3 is TGCGCCAGCAGCCTGACCACCGGGACAGGGGGTTCACCCCTCCACTTT. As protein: CASSLTTGTGGSPLHF.

The CDR3 sequence is CSAKYNEQFF. The CDR3 coding sequence is TGCAGTGCTAAGTACAATGAGCAGTTCTTC. The V gene is TRBV20-1, the J gene TRBJ2-1; no clear D gene. The germline V and J ends were trimmed by 4 bases and 4 bases, with 2 bases remaining between them. From germline, CDR1 is DFQATT and CDR2 SNEGSKA (reference sequence). The CDR3 loop spans 10 amino acids.

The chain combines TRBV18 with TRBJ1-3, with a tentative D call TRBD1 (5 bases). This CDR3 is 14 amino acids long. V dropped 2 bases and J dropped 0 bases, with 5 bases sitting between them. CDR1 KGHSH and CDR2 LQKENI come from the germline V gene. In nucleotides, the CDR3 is TGTGCCAGCTCACCAGGGGGCTCTGGAAACACCATATATTTT. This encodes CASSPGGSGNTIYF.